Sequencing of this T cell receptor (beta chain) was carried out in a study of chemoradiotherapy in HPV16-positive cancers. Broader study findings: Non-HPV-specific T cells did not expand in tumors during treatment, whereas candidate HPV-specific clones and E7-related motifs did. HPV-specific T cells were functionally defined from only two HPV16-positive patients.

A word on this clone: The target antigen is unknown.

TCRdb's table, derived via immunoSEQ multiplex PCR, lists solely in-frame clones and lacks some. This sample has over 10,000 clones; roughly 90% occur once, and the top ten carry less than 3%. Over chemoradiotherapy, repertoires were sampled more than once. The sample was blood, taken from a patient who underwent chemoradiotherapy. This clonotype was obtained from a human donor with HPV-associated anogenital cancer.

The CDR3 region has the DNA TGTGCCAGTAGTATGGGCCAAACTAGCGGGGCCCTGGGAGAGCAGTACTTC. This encodes CASSMGQTSGALGEQYF. V is TRBV19 and J is TRBJ2-5, with 10 bases that match TRBD2. Germline-derived CDR1 and CDR2 are LNHDA and SQIVND (reference sequence). V trimming: 3 bases; J trimming: 11 bases; junction bases outside the gene matches: 18. This CDR3 spans 17 amino acids.